Listed below are T cell receptor beta chains from one sample, sequenced in a study of tumour-infiltrating T cells in Burkitt lymphoma. Libraries were prepared by immunoSEQ multiplex PCR; TCRdb keeps only in-frame clonotypes and omits some of them. The sample carries fewer than 2,500 clones, about 13% recorded once. The sequencing input was tumor tissue. All receptors derive from a human donor with Burkitt lymphoma. Each CDR3 is given without its conserved first and last residue. Some rows have no size entry. The others give once, few or many, or a class for an expanded clone.

J gene | V gene | clone size | CDR3 protein
TRBJ1-4 | TRBV14 | NA | ASSQEGTGGEKLF
TRBJ2-5 | TRBV5-6 | NA | ASSLGGGQETQY
TRBJ2-1 | TRBV30 | NA | ACSPGTHNEQF
TRBJ1-5 | TRBV5-6 | few | ASSRGIDGANQPQH
TRBJ1-1 | TRBV6-5 | NA | ASSYSPGMNTEAF
TRBJ2-4 | TRBV7-2 | few | ASSDFMDIQY
TRBJ1-2 | TRBV6-1 | NA | ASSEAPDPSNYGYT
TRBJ1-2 | TRBV18 | NA | ASSPRPSDGYT
TRBJ1-1 | TRBV2 | NA | ATTGGPNTEAF
TRBJ2-3 | TRBV9 | few | ASTDSGGADTDTQY
TRBJ2-1 | TRBV7-3 | few | ASSPYPGQGNEQF
TRBJ1-1 | TRBV19 | NA | ASSHGGTEAF
TRBJ2-6 | TRBV4-1 | NA | ASTPGGSGANVLT
TRBJ2-5 | TRBV6-1 | NA | ASSGTSGGTGETQY
TRBJ2-7 | TRBV5-1 | NA | ASSLAGLAYEQY
TRBJ1-3 | TRBV18 | few | ASSPLTISGNTIY
TRBJ1-2 | TRBV4-1 | NA | ASSKAGSGYT
TRBJ2-3 | TRBV7-3 | NA | ASSLHNGVYSTDTQY
TRBJ2-3 | TRBV7-9 | NA | ASSLDTTSTDTQY
TRBJ1-2 | TRBV4-2 | NA | ASSQAPGQGVPYGYT
TRBJ2-5 | TRBV11-2 | NA | ASSLALGSGQETQY
TRBJ1-1 | TRBV7-8 | NA | ASSLPPRAEAF
TRBJ2-2 | TRBV9 | NA | ASSVGVGGELF
TRBJ1-2 | TRBV18 | NA | ASSPPLNIWTGYT
TRBJ1-2 | TRBV10-1 | NA | ASSGEQGEHGYT
TRBJ1-5 | TRBV4-3 | few | ASSQDGWTGGNNQPQH
TRBJ2-3 | TRBV29-1 | few | SVEGRAGTDTQY
TRBJ1-2 | TRBV19 | few | ASSIGRGYGYT
TRBJ1-2 | TRBV12-5 | few | ASEPLVFPSYGYT
TRBJ1-1 | TRBV6-6 | NA | ASSRTGERNTEAF
TRBJ1-2 | TRBV6-6 | NA | ASSYHTGEDGYT
TRBJ2-1 | TRBV5-1 | NA | ASSLVTGEGNEQF
TRBJ1-1 | TRBV6-5 | few | ASSYRGYLAEAF
TRBJ2-2 | TRBV7-8 | few | ASSLVRTSGGANTGELF
TRBJ2-5 | TRBV6-5 | NA | ASSYGGAETQY
TRBJ1-5 | TRBV7-2 | NA | ASSPDRDQPQH
TRBJ1-1 | TRBV7-2 | few | ASSLSFPGFAF
TRBJ2-5 | TRBV14 | few | ASSPGFGETQY
TRBJ2-2 | TRBV6-1 | few | ASSDSGEPGELF
TRBJ2-2 | TRBV9 | NA | ASSPDGVNTGELF
TRBJ1-1 | TRBV13 | few | ASRSTGIGTEAF